This TCR beta chain was captured in a study of cytomegalovirus exposure and HLA in healthy donors. The CDR3 totals 13 residues. From germline, CDR1 is SGHNT and CDR2 YENEEA. V dropped 0 bases and J dropped 4 bases, with 6 bases sitting between them. Regarding the study as a whole: Apart from CMV serostatus, no immune exposure information was available. It was shown in a later analysis that HLA-associated TCR beta chains were more clonally expanded than other, equally common chains. Reports credit the classifier with highly specific, highly sensitive diagnosis of cytomegalovirus status.

This clone was observed a handful of times. Its specificity is unknown. PCR used 60 Vbeta primers and 13 Jbeta primers. Here immunoSEQ multiplex PCR was the method, and the copy in TCRdb shows in-frame clones only, minus some. The data contain approximately 110,000 clones, around 70% of them singletons. The specimen sequenced was PBMCs. This clonotype was sampled from a man younger than 45 in good health and CMV-seronegative. The gene calls are TRBV11-3 and TRBJ1-2; the D is unclear. CDR3 nucleotides: TGTGCCAGCAGCTTAGATCCGGTCTATGGCTACACCTTC. It is translated as CASSLDPVYGYTF.